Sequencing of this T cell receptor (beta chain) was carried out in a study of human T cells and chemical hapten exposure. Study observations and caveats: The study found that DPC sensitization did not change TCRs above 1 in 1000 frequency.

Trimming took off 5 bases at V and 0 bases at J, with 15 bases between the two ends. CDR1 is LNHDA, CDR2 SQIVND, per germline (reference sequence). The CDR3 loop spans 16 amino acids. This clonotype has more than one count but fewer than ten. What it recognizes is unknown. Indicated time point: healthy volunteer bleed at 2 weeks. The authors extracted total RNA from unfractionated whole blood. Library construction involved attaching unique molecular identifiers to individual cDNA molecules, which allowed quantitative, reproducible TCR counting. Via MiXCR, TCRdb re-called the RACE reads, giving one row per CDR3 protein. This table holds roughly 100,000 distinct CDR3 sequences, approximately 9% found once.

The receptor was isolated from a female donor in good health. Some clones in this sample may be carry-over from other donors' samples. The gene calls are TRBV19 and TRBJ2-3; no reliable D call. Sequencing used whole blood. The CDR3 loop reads CASSAAYGSSTDTQYF. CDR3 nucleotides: TGTGCCAGTAGTGCGGCCTACGGGTCTAGCACAGATACGCAGTATTTT.